This T cell receptor beta chain comes out of a study of blood T cell repertoires in COVID-19. CDR3 length: 15 residues. CDR1 and CDR2 (germline): SGHRS, YFSETQ. J lost 0 bases, V lost 4 bases, and 7 bases had no gene match. Methods used by the authors: The assay estimated nucleated cells by amplifying reference gene primers. The table came from immunoSEQ multiplex PCR; TCRdb's copy has only in-frame clones and leaves some out. V, J and clone size reflect that table, while D and trimming were determined from the DNA. The sample shows a few hundred thousand clones, around nine tenths of them seen only once.

This receptor was identified in a man aged 55 to 69 with acute or convalescent COVID-19. J is TRBJ2-7 and V is TRBV5-1, with 7 bases fitting TRBD1. The sample was peripheral blood. The CDR3 region is CASSPDRARSYEQYF. In DNA form, the CDR3 reads TGCGCCAGCAGCCCAGACAGGGCTCGCTCCTACGAGCAGTACTTC.